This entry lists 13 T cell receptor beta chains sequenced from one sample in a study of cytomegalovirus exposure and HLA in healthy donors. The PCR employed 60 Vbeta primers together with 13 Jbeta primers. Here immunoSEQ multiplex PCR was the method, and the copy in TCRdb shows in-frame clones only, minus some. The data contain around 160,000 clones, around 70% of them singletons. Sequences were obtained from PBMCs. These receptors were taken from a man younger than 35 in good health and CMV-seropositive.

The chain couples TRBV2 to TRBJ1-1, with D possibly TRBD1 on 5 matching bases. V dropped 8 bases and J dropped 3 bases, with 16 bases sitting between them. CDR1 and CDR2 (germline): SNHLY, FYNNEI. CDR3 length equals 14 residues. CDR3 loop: CASEEVGLDTEAFF. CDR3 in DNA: TGTGCCAGCGAGGAGGTGGGACTGGACACTGAAGCTTTCTTT. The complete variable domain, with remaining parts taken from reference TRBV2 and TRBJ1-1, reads EPEVTQTPSHQVTQMGQEVILRCVPISNHLYFYWYRQILGQKVEFLVSFYNNEISEKSEIFDDQFSVERPDGSNFTLKIRSTKLEDSAMYFCASEEVGLDTEAFFGQGTRLTVV.

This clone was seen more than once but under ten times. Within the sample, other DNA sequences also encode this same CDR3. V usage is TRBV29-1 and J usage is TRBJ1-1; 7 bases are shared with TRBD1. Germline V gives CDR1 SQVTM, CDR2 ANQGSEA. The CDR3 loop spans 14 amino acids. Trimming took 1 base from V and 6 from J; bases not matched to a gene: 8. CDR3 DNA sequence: TGCAGCGTTGAAGTCCGACAGGGAGGCGCTGAAGCTTTCTTT. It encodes CSVEVRQGGAEAFF.

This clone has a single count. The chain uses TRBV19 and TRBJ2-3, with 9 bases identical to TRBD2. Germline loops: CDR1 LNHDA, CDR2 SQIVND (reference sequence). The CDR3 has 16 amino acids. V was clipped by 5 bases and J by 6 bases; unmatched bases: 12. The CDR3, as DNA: TGTGCCAGTAGTCCAGTAGCGGGAGAGGTTGGGGATACGCAGTATTTT. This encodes CASSPVAGEVGDTQYF. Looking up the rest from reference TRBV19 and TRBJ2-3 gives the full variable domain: DGGITQSPKYLFRKEGQNVTLSCEQNLNHDAMYWYRQDPGQGLRLIYYSQIVNDFQKGDIAEGYSVSREKKESFPLTVTSAQKNPTAFYLCASSPVAGEVGDTQYFGPGTRLTVL.

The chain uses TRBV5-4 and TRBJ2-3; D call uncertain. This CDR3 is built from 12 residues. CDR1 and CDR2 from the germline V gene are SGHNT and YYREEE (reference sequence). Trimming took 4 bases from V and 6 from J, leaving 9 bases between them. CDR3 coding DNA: TGTGCCAGCAGCATCACTTCGGATACGCAGTATTTT. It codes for CASSITSDTQYF.

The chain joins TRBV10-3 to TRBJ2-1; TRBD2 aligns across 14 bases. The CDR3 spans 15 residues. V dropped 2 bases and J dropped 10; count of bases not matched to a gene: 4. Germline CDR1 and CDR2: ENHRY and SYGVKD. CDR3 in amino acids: CAISEPTSGGAEQFF. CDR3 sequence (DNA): TGTGCCATCAGTGAGCCGACTAGCGGGGGGGCCGAGCAGTTCTTC.

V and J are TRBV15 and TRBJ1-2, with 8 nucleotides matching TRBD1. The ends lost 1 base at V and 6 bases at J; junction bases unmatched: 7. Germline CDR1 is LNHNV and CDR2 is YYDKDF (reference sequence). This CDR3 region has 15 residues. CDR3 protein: CATSRGPGQVNGYTF. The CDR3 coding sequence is TGTGCCACCAGCAGAGGCCCGGGACAGGTGAATGGCTACACCTTC. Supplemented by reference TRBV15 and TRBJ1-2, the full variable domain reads DAMVIQNPRYQVTQFGKPVTLSCSQTLNHNVMYWYQQKSSQAPKLLFHYYDKDFNNEADTPDNFQSRRPNTSFCFLDIRSPGLGDTAMYLCATSRGPGQVNGYTFGSGTRLTVV.

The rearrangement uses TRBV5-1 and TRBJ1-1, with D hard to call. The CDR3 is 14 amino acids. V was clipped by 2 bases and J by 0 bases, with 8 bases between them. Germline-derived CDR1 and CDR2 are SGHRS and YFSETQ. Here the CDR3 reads CASSFGQLNTEAFF. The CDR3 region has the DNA TGCGCCAGCAGCTTTGGGCAACTGAACACTGAAGCTTTCTTT.

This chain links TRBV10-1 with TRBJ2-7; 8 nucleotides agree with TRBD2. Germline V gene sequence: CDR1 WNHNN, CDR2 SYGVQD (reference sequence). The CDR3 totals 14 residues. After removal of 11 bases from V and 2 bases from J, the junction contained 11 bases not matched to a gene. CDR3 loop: CASSPSGLPYEQYV. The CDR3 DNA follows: TGCGCCTCTTCCCCTAGCGGGCTCCCCTACGAGCAGTACGTC.

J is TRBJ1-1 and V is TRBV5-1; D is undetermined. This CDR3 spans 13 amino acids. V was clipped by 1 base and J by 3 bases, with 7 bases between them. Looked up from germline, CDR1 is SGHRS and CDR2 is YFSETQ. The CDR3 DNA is TGCGCCAGCAGCTTGTCCGGAGACACTGAAGCTTTCTTT. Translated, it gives CASSLSGDTEAFF.

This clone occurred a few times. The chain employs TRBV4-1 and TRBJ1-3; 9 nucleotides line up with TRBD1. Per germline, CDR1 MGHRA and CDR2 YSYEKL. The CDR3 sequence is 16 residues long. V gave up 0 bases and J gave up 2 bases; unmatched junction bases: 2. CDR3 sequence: CASSQDRQGAGNTIYF. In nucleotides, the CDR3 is TGCGCCAGCAGCCAAGACAGACAGGGGGCTGGAAACACCATATATTTT.

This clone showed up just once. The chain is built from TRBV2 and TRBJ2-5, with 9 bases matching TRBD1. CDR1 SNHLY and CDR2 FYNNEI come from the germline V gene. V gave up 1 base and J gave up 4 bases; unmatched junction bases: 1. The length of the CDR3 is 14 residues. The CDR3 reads CASSEGTGAETQYF. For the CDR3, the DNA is TGTGCCAGCAGTGAAGGGACAGGGGCAGAGACCCAGTACTTC.

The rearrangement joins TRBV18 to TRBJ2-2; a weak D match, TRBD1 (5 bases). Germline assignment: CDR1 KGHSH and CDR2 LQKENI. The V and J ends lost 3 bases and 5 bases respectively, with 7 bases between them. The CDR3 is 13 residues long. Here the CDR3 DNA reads TGTGCCAGCTCACCGACAGATACCGGGGAGCTGTTTTTT. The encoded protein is CASSPTDTGELFF.

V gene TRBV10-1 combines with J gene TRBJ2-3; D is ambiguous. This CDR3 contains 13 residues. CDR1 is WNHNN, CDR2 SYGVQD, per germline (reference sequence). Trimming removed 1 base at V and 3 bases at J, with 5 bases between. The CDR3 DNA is TGCGCCAGCAGTGAGTTACTGACAGATACGCAGTATTTT. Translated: CASSELLTDTQYF.